Shown below are 29 T cell receptor beta chains from a single sample sequenced in a study of low-dose radiotherapy and immunotherapy resistance in tumors. Time point: after trial treatment. Regarding treatment: LDRT plus nivolumab, ipilimumab, low-dose cyclophosphamide and aspirin (RACIN trial). PCR amplification of the TCRs was performed with Phusion for 20 PCR cycles, and it relied on a constant-region primer together with a V-primer adapter. Via MiXCR, TCRdb re-called the reads, giving one row per CDR3 protein. The sample includes some 53,000 distinct CDR3 sequences, 33% seen only once; the top ten take under 8.5%. Sequencing was performed on PBMCs, taken after low-dose radiotherapy plus immunotherapy. These receptors were obtained from a male donor with rectosigmoid adenocarcinoma.

This clonotype was counted at least ten times. The rearrangement joins TRBV27 to TRBJ1-5; 7 bases fit TRBD1. V lost 6 bases to trimming and J lost 3 bases; unmatched junction nucleotides: 5. This CDR3 contains 14 residues. CDR1 is MNHEY, CDR2 SMNVEV, per germline (reference sequence). CDR3 sequence: CASRVTGINQPQHF. The CDR3 DNA reads as TGTGCCAGCAGAGTGACAGGGATCAATCAGCCCCAGCATTTT.

At least ten counts were recorded for this clonotype. V gene TRBV15 combines with J gene TRBJ2-5, with D unresolved. CDR3 length: 14 residues. The V gene lost 0 bases and the J gene lost 9 bases, with 14 bases spanning the gap. Germline assignment: CDR1 LNHNV and CDR2 YYDKDF (reference sequence). CDR3 amino acids: CATSRDPKPEPQYF. DNA of the CDR3: TGTGCCACCAGCAGAGACCCGAAACCCGAGCCCCAGTACTTC.

This clonotype was seen many times. V gene TRBV6-5 combines with J gene TRBJ1-5; D is possibly TRBD1 (5 bases). The germline V gene encodes CDR1 MNHEY and CDR2 SVGAGI. V gave up 5 bases and J gave up 5 bases, with 10 bases separating them. The CDR3 has 13 amino acids. The CDR3 sequence: CASSPGRDQPQHF. The CDR3 DNA follows: TGTGCCAGCAGTCCGGGACGGGATCAGCCCCAGCATTTT.

This clonotype was seen a handful of times. The rearrangement links TRBV27 to TRBJ1-2, with a possible D match to TRBD1 (5 bases). The V gene's germline CDR1 is MNHEY and CDR2 SMNVEV (reference sequence). V gave up 3 bases and J gave up 2 bases, with 7 bases separating them. The CDR3 sequence is 13 residues long. The CDR3 spells CASSLGLNYGYTF. In DNA form, the CDR3 reads TGTGCCAGCAGTTTGGGACTGAACTATGGCTACACCTTC.

This clonotype was counted many times. The chain couples TRBV5-1 to TRBJ2-1; 11 nucleotides align to TRBD2. The CDR3 totals 15 residues. Germline assignment: CDR1 SGHRS and CDR2 YFSETQ. V lost 4 bases and J lost 5; bases outside the gene matches: 5. CDR3 nucleotide sequence: TGCGCCAGCAGCGGGGGGACTAGCGGAGACAATGAGCAGTTCTTC. It yields the protein CASSGGTSGDNEQFF.

The rearrangement joins TRBV28 to TRBJ2-5; D is perhaps TRBD2 (6 bases). Between the trimmed V and J ends, which lost 7 bases and 5 bases, there was a span of 8 bases. Germline CDR1 is MDHEN and CDR2 is SYDVKM. The CDR3 spans 11 residues. CDR3 amino acids: CASTGRETQYF. CDR3 coding DNA: TGTGCCAGCACTGGGAGGGAGACCCAGTACTTC.

The chain uses TRBV11-2 and TRBJ2-1, with 9 nucleotides matching TRBD2. CDR1 is SGHAT and CDR2 is FQNNGV in the germline V gene. The CDR3 has 16 amino acids. With V trimmed by 5 bases and J by 7 bases, 12 bases remained unmatched. CDR3 DNA sequence: TGTGCCAGCAGCGTTATAGCGGGAGTGTACCGAAATGAGCAGTTCTTC. Encoded protein: CASSVIAGVYRNEQFF.

J is TRBJ1-2 and V is TRBV6-5; D is uncertain. The V gene lost 0 bases and the J gene lost 9 bases, with 14 bases spanning the gap. The CDR3 runs 14 residues. Germline CDR1 reads MNHEY; CDR2 reads SVGAGI. DNA of the CDR3: TGTGCCAGCAGTTACTCGAATCGGGGTAATAGCTACACCTTC. As protein: CASSYSNRGNSYTF.

This clonotype was seen repeatedly, ten times or more. The chain uses TRBV14 and TRBJ2-7, with D unclear. CDR1 and CDR2 (germline): SGHDN, FVKESK. Trimming pared 1 base from V and 5 bases from J, leaving 18 bases between. The CDR3 is 16 residues long. The CDR3 DNA follows: TGTGCCAGCAGCCAAGTAACGTTGCGCGGTGACCACGAGCAGTACTTC. Protein: CASSQVTLRGDHEQYF.

This chain uses TRBV20-1 with TRBJ1-5, with 9 bases aligning to TRBD1. The germline V gene encodes CDR1 DFQATT and CDR2 SNEGSKA (reference sequence). The CDR3 is 13 amino acids. The V and J ends lost 5 bases and 3 bases, in that order; junction bases with no gene match: 2. The CDR3 loop reads CSAGTGINQPQHF. The CDR3, as DNA: TGCAGTGCTGGGACAGGGATCAATCAGCCCCAGCATTTT.

This clonotype came up many times. V and J are TRBV18 and TRBJ2-5; 8 nucleotides match TRBD1. This CDR3 region has 16 residues. Trimming at V came to 1 base and at J to 5 bases, leaving 9 bases not matched to a gene. The germline gives CDR1 KGHSH, CDR2 LQKENI. The DNA of the CDR3 is TGTGCCAGCTCACCACTCGGACAGGGCAGAGGGGAGACCCAGTACTTC. This sequence encodes CASSPLGQGRGETQYF.

In its sample, this clonotype ranks as medium-sized (0.01 to 0.1%). The rearrangement links TRBV6-2 or TRBV6-3 to TRBJ1-1, with a tentative D call TRBD1 (5 bases). This CDR3 contains 14 residues. V lost 6 bases to trimming and J lost 2 bases, with 13 bases between them. Looked up from germline, CDR1 is MNHEY and CDR2 is SVGEGT. This chain's CDR3 is CASSREGLNTEAFF. The CDR3 bases are TGTGCCAGCAGCCGGGAGGGGTTAAACACTGAAGCTTTCTTT.

CDR3 region: CASSLARDNSPLHF. DNA for the CDR3: TGTGCCAGCAGCTTAGCGCGGGATAATTCACCCCTCCACTTT. The chain links TRBV7-2 to TRBJ1-6, with D unresolved. CDR3 length: 14 amino acids. The ends were cut back, 0 bases at V and 5 bases at J, with 5 bases in the middle. The germline V gene encodes CDR1 SGHTA and CDR2 FQGNSA.

CDR3 protein: CASRAGGAVTEAFF. CDR3 sequence (DNA): TGTGCCAGCAGGGCAGGCGGTGCGGTCACTGAAGCTTTCTTT. This chain joins TRBV28 and TRBJ1-1; D remains unclear. Between the trimmed V and J ends, which lost 6 bases and 4 bases, there was a span of 15 bases. The CDR3 runs 14 residues. CDR1 is MDHEN and CDR2 is SYDVKM in the germline V gene.

This clonotype was observed many times. The junction departs from germline at one end; a sequencing error may be responsible. The rearrangement uses TRBV20-1 and TRBJ2-7; D is perhaps TRBD1 (5 bases). From germline, CDR1 is DFQATT and CDR2 SNEGSKA (reference sequence). The CDR3 is 13 residues long. This CDR3 is CCALDSYTYEQYF. In DNA, the CDR3 is TGCTGTGCCCTTGACAGCTACACCTACGAGCAGTACTTC.

V is TRBV7-2 and J is TRBJ2-7; the match to TRBD2 covers 9 bases. V dropped 5 bases and J dropped 0; count of bases not matched to a gene: 2. The CDR3 is 14 amino acids. Germline V lookup: CDR1 SGHTA, CDR2 FQGNSA. CDR3 region: CASSRSGSSYEQYF. The CDR3 coding sequence is TGTGCCAGCAGCCGTAGCGGGAGCTCCTACGAGCAGTACTTC.

This clonotype was detected ten times or more. This chain uses TRBV24-1 with TRBJ2-3; D is unclear. Germline-derived CDR1 and CDR2 are KGHDR and SFDVKD. This CDR3 comprises 13 residues. V was trimmed by 6 bases and J by 1 base, leaving 7 bases between them. The CDR3 bases are TGTGCCACCAGTCGGGCGGGCACAGATACGCAGTATTTT. Translation gives CATSRAGTDTQYF.

The J gene is TRBJ2-5, the V gene TRBV5-4; 9 bases agree with TRBD1. The ends lost 4 bases at V and 1 base at J; junction bases unmatched: 2. From germline, CDR1 is SGHNT and CDR2 YYREEE (reference sequence). The CDR3 runs 14 residues. The CDR3 loop is CASSETGGQETQYF. As DNA, the CDR3 is TGTGCCAGCAGCGAGACAGGGGGCCAAGAGACCCAGTACTTC. The variable domain in full, completed from reference TRBV5-4 and TRBJ2-5, reads ETGVTQSPTHLIKTRGQQVTLRCSSQSGHNTVSWYQQALGQGPQFIFQYYREEENGRGNFPPRFSGLQFPNYSSELNVNALELDDSALYLCASSETGGQETQYFGPGTRLLVL.

Regarding this clonotype: Without the conserved terminal phenylalanine or tryptophan, this CDR3 likely stems from a read error. The chain combines TRBV5-1 with TRBJ2-7; the D gene could be TRBD1 or TRBD2 (5 bases each). Germline CDR1 reads SGHRS; CDR2 reads YFSETQ. Trimming stripped 4 bases from V and 2 bases from J, with 25 bases between. CDR3 length: 18 residues. The CDR3 region has the DNA TGCGCCAGCAGCCCGAAATTGGGGACCTCCACCGCTACCTACGAGCAGTACCTC. This sequence encodes CASSPKLGTSTATYEQYL.

The V and J genes are TRBV4-1 and TRBJ2-7, with D possibly matching TRBD2 (6 bases). The V end was cut by 0 bases, the J end by 0 bases, with 12 bases between. Germline lookup yields CDR1 MGHRA and CDR2 YSYEKL. CDR3 length: 16 residues. The CDR3 spells CASSQDFGGSSYEQYF. The CDR3 nucleotides are TGCGCCAGCAGCCAAGATTTTGGAGGGAGCTCCTACGAGCAGTACTTC.

The table lists this clonotype with many counts. The chain is built from TRBV9 and TRBJ2-3, with 9 bases lining up with TRBD2. The CDR3 runs to 14 residues. J was trimmed by 4 bases and V by 3 bases; bases with no gene match: 3. The V gene's germline CDR1 is SGDLS and CDR2 YYNGEE. CDR3 protein: CASSGSGRADTQYF. CDR3 sequence (DNA): TGTGCCAGCAGCGGTAGCGGGAGAGCAGATACGCAGTATTTT.

This clonotype was seen at least ten times. The V gene is TRBV7-9, the J gene TRBJ2-7; D perhaps matches TRBD1 (6 bases). This CDR3 has 16 residues. With 5 bases removed from V and 5 bases from J, the gap between germline ends came to 22 bases. Germline V lookup: CDR1 SEHNR, CDR2 FQNEAQ (reference sequence). The CDR3 loop reads CASSQYHRVLEDEQYF. As DNA, the CDR3 is TGTGCCAGCAGCCAATATCACAGGGTTTTGGAGGACGAGCAGTACTTC.

The chain combines TRBV15 with TRBJ2-3; the match to TRBD2 covers 8 bases. The CDR3 length is 16 residues. The germline CDR1 and CDR2 sequences are LNHNV and YYDKDF (reference sequence). V lost 2 bases and J lost 1; bases outside the gene matches: 5. The CDR3 is CATSRSRAGGTDTQYF. CDR3 bases: TGTGCCACCAGCAGAAGCCGAGCGGGGGGCACAGATACGCAGTATTTT.

This clonotype showed up many times. The chain joins TRBV25-1 to TRBJ2-7; tentatively, D is TRBD1 (5 bases). The germline CDR1 and CDR2 sequences are MGHDK and SYGVNS. Deletions cut 1 base from V and 0 bases from J, with 13 bases between. The CDR3 consists of 16 residues. The CDR3 DNA reads TGTGCCAGCAGTGAATGTAGGACAAACTGCTCCTACGAGCAGTACTTC. It encodes CASSECRTNCSYEQYF.

This clonotype showed up many times. This rearrangement joins TRBV12-3 or TRBV12-4 to TRBJ2-3; D not resolved. Between the trimmed V and J ends, which lost 7 bases and 0 bases, there was a span of 11 bases. The CDR3 has 14 residues. The CDR3 region has the DNA TGTGCCAGCACCTCGACGCCTAGCACAGATACGCAGTATTTT. This sequence encodes CASTSTPSTDTQYF.

V is TRBV2 and J is TRBJ2-3; D remains ambiguous. The CDR3 consists of 16 residues. Trimming took 1 base from V and 3 from J, leaving 14 bases between them. The germline CDR1 and CDR2 sequences are SNHLY and FYNNEI. The CDR3 here is CASSEGWTSETDTQYF. In nucleotides, the CDR3 is TGTGCCAGCAGTGAAGGCTGGACCTCAGAGACAGATACGCAGTATTTT.

This clonotype came up many times. The chain carries TRBV9 and TRBJ1-2; 7 bases fit TRBD1. After removal of 7 bases from V and 2 bases from J, the junction contained 2 bases not matched to a gene. The CDR3 covers 12 residues. Germline CDR1 is SGDLS and CDR2 is YYNGEE. In DNA form, the CDR3 reads TGTGCCAGCCGGGACAGAAACTATGGCTACACCTTC. Protein sequence: CASRDRNYGYTF.

This clonotype was counted at least ten times. CDR3 coding DNA: TGTGCCAGCAGTCTAGGGGACCGAACCGAGCAGTTCTTC. Translated: CASSLGDRTEQFF. The chain employs TRBV28 and TRBJ2-1; D tentatively fits TRBD1 or TRBD2 (5 bases each). The germline V and J ends were trimmed by 5 bases and 10 bases, with 15 bases remaining between them. The CDR3 is 13 amino acids. CDR1 and CDR2 (germline): MDHEN, SYDVKM.

A single count supports this clonotype. The chain has TRBV20-1 and TRBJ1-2; no clear D gene. CDR1 is DFQATT, CDR2 SNEGSKA, per germline (reference sequence). The V gene lost 4 bases and the J gene lost 4 bases, with 10 bases spanning the gap. The CDR3 has 12 residues. Here the CDR3 DNA reads TGCAGTGCTACCGAGGGCGGCTATGGCTACACCTTC. Its translation is CSATEGGYGYTF.